The 2 T cell receptor beta chains presented below share a single source sample, sequenced in a study of OX40 agonist ivuxolimab in advanced cancers. Clones were sequenced by immunoSEQ multiplex PCR, and TCRdb holds only the in-frame ones, with some missing. The sample has tens of thousands of clones, around four fifths seen once. The starting material was CD4+ or CD8+ T cells sorted from blood, obtained in a trial of the OX40 agonist ivuxolimab. Receptor source: an adult with an advanced solid tumor such as melanoma, head and neck, liver or kidney cancer.

The rearrangement uses TRBV10-3 and TRBJ2-1, with 7 bases aligning to TRBD2. This CDR3 has 12 residues. Germline CDR1 is ENHRY and CDR2 is SYGVKD. V was pared by 11 bases and J by 5 bases, with 6 bases of the junction left unmatched. CDR3 nucleotides: TGTGCCTCCAGCGGGGAACACAATGAGCAGTTCTTC. It translates to CASSGEHNEQFF.

The rearrangement uses TRBV2 and TRBJ2-2; 12 bases map to TRBD2. Germline V CDR1 and CDR2: SNHLY, FYNNEI. V shed 5 bases, J shed 4 bases, and the junction held 5 bases outside the gene matches. CDR3 size: 16 residues. The CDR3 nucleotides are TGTGCCAGCAGTCTAGCGGGGGGGCCGATCACCGGGGAGCTGTTTTTT. Its translation is CASSLAGGPITGELFF.